A single sample gave rise to the 18 T cell receptor beta chains below, sequenced in a study of blood T cell repertoires in COVID-19. Sequenced by immunoSEQ multiplex PCR; TCRdb stores in-frame clones only, minus some. The data contain approximately 330,000 clones, approximately 88% of them singletons. Material: peripheral blood. Receptors were obtained from a young man with COVID-19, enrolled during active disease.

The J gene is TRBJ1-5, the V gene TRBV27, with D maybe TRBD1 (6 bases). The CDR3 is 12 residues long. Looked up from germline, CDR1 is MNHEY and CDR2 is SMNVEV (reference sequence). Trimming left V 10 bases short and J 9 bases short, with 16 bases between. The CDR3 loop reads CATQAQGGPQHF. In DNA form, the CDR3 reads TGTGCCACGCAGGCACAGGGTGGGCCCCAGCATTTT.

This chain uses TRBV15 with TRBJ1-2, with D uncertain. The V gene's germline CDR1 is LNHNV and CDR2 YYDKDF (reference sequence). The CDR3 contains 17 residues. Trimming pared 0 bases from V and 4 bases from J, leaving 18 bases between. CDR3 sequence (DNA): TGTGCCACCAGCAGAGATCATAGAGGGCCCGACTTCTATGGCTACACCTTC. It codes for CATSRDHRGPDFYGYTF.

V is TRBV18 and J is TRBJ1-4; perhaps TRBD1 as D (6 bases). Trimming shortened V by 6 bases and J by 0 bases, and 11 bases separated the two germline ends. The CDR3 runs to 15 residues. CDR1 is KGHSH, CDR2 LQKENI, per germline. The CDR3: CASSSQGATNEKLFF. The CDR3 bases are TGTGCCAGCTCTTCACAGGGCGCAACTAATGAAAAACTGTTTTTT.

The J gene is TRBJ2-7, the V gene TRBV7-2; 7 nucleotides agree with TRBD2. V dropped 5 bases and J dropped 1; count of bases not matched to a gene: 17. The CDR3 contains 18 residues. Germline values: CDR1 SGHTA, CDR2 FQGNSA. The CDR3: CASSQSRVIGLGSYEQYF. DNA of the CDR3: TGTGCCAGCAGCCAATCACGGGTTATAGGACTAGGATCCTACGAGCAGTACTTC. Drawing the rest from reference TRBV7-2 and TRBJ2-7, the complete variable domain is GAGVSQSPSNKVTEKGKDVELRCDPISGHTALYWYRQSLGQGLEFLIYFQGNSAPDKSGLPSDRFSAERTGGSVSTLTIQRTQQEDSAVYLCASSQSRVIGLGSYEQYFGPGTRLTVT.

This chain uses TRBV5-1 with TRBJ2-6; 9 positions agree with TRBD2. V lost 0 bases and J lost 2; bases outside the gene matches: 0. Germline V lookup: CDR1 SGHRS, CDR2 YFSETQ. The CDR3 length is 16 residues. The CDR3: CASSLGLAAGANVLTF. The CDR3 nucleotides are TGCGCCAGCAGCTTGGGACTAGCGGCTGGGGCCAACGTCCTGACTTTC.

The chain has TRBV19 and TRBJ1-2; TRBD1 agrees at 9 bases. This CDR3 has 13 residues. CDR1 LNHDA and CDR2 SQIVND come from the germline V gene (reference sequence). V dropped 9 bases and J dropped 7; count of bases not matched to a gene: 9. The CDR3 protein is CASSTGGDLGYTF. In DNA form, the CDR3 reads TGTGCCAGCTCTACAGGGGGCGATCTTGGCTACACCTTC.

The rearrangement uses TRBV15 and TRBJ1-4; D gene unclear. Per the germline V gene, CDR1 is LNHNV and CDR2 is YYDKDF (reference sequence). There are 15 residues in the CDR3. V was shortened by 2 bases and J by 8 bases, with 15 bases between the two germline ends. DNA for the CDR3: TGTGCCACCAGCAGAATGAACAGAGGAGGAGAAAAACTGTTTTTT. Translation: CATSRMNRGGEKLFF.

This chain uses TRBV5-1 with TRBJ2-7; a weak D match, TRBD2 (5 bases). The CDR3 runs 16 residues. Germline V gene data show CDR1 as SGHRS and CDR2 as YFSETQ. Trimming pared 4 bases from V and 1 base from J, leaving 18 bases between. CDR3 DNA sequence: TGCGCCAGCAGCATGGGGTCCTTTAGCGATTCCTACGAGCAGTACTTC. Translation: CASSMGSFSDSYEQYF.

The V and J genes are TRBV9 and TRBJ2-2, with 8 bases lining up with TRBD2. V trimming: 4 bases; J trimming: 0 bases; junction bases outside the gene matches: 14. CDR1 SGDLS and CDR2 YYNGEE come from the germline V gene. CDR3 length: 19 amino acids. CDR3 protein: CASSPSLGRALTNTGELFF. Here the CDR3 DNA reads TGTGCCAGCAGCCCCTCACTCGGGAGGGCCTTAACGAACACCGGGGAGCTGTTTTTT.

This chain links TRBV6-2 or TRBV6-3 with TRBJ2-3; unclear D gene. This CDR3 is built from 14 residues. V dropped 0 bases and J dropped 0 bases, with 4 bases sitting between them. The germline CDR1 and CDR2 sequences are MNHEY and SVGEGT. CDR3: CASSYSMSTDTQYF. Here the CDR3 DNA reads TGTGCCAGCAGTTACTCTATGAGCACAGATACGCAGTATTTT.

This sequence joins TRBV7-3 and TRBJ2-1; D may be TRBD2 (6 bases). The CDR3 sequence is 16 residues long. Trimming removed 5 bases from V and 0 bases from J, with 14 bases in between. Germline-derived CDR1 and CDR2 are SGHTA and FQGTGA. The CDR3 is CASSLRYGSSYNEQFF. The CDR3 region has the DNA TGTGCCAGCAGCCTAAGGTACGGGAGCTCCTACAATGAGCAGTTCTTC.

The chain recombines TRBV2 with TRBJ2-5; D might be TRBD1 (5 bases). V was pared by 7 bases and J by 0 bases, with 6 bases between. Per germline, CDR1 SNHLY and CDR2 FYNNEI. This CDR3 is built from 12 residues. CDR3 loop: CASKTDQETQYF. The CDR3 bases are TGTGCCAGCAAGACAGACCAAGAGACCCAGTACTTC.

This clone is a singleton in its sample. This chain connects TRBV19 to TRBJ1-4; no reliable D call. Deletions cut 4 bases from V and 1 base from J, with 13 bases between. In germline, CDR1 is LNHDA, CDR2 SQIVND (reference sequence). The CDR3 is 16 amino acids. CDR3 loop: CASSTLDTQTNEKLFF. CDR3 DNA: TGTGCCAGTAGTACTTTAGACACCCAAACTAATGAAAAACTGTTTTTT.

The chain joins TRBV5-1 to TRBJ2-5; 8 bases align to TRBD2. The CDR3 loop spans 14 amino acids. The V gene's germline CDR1 is SGHRS and CDR2 YFSETQ. Germline trimming cut 7 bases from V and 4 bases from J; bases unmatched to any gene: 9. The CDR3 DNA sequence: TGCGCCAGCGCCACTAGGACTAGCACAGAGACCCAGTACTTC. Its translation: CASATRTSTETQYF.

V is TRBV27 and J is TRBJ2-3; 8 bases are a match to TRBD1. The CDR3 contains 15 residues. The V and J ends lost 3 bases and 6 bases, in that order; junction bases with no gene match: 8. Germline CDR1 reads MNHEY; CDR2 reads SMNVEV (reference sequence). CDR3 in amino acids: CASSFRTGRFDTQYF. The CDR3 DNA is TGTGCCAGCAGTTTCCGGACAGGGAGATTTGATACGCAGTATTTT.

This chain links TRBV6-5 with TRBJ2-3; 11 bases are a match to TRBD1. The germline V gene encodes CDR1 MNHEY and CDR2 SVGAGI. The CDR3 is 14 residues long. V lost 6 bases, J lost 4 bases, and 3 bases stayed unmatched. CDR3 DNA sequence: TGTGCCAGCAGGGGGACAGGGGGGCCAGATACGCAGTATTTT. Translation gives CASRGTGGPDTQYF.

This clone was found once. The V gene is TRBV5-1, the J gene TRBJ2-1; D uncertain. The CDR3 is made up of 15 amino acids. The V end was cut by 0 bases, the J end by 1 base, with 8 bases between. CDR1 is SGHRS, CDR2 YFSETQ, per germline. For the CDR3, the DNA is TGCGCCAGCAGCTTGGTGCTAGATTCCTACAATGAGCAGTTCTTC. It specifies CASSLVLDSYNEQFF.

The chain recombines TRBV6-4 with TRBJ1-1; D uncertain. V lost 7 bases and J 1 base, leaving 10 bases between the germline ends. CDR3 length equals 13 residues. Germline V gives CDR1 MRHNA, CDR2 SNTAGT. The CDR3 loop is CASKLEENTEAFF. As DNA, the CDR3 is TGTGCCAGCAAACTGGAGGAGAACACTGAAGCTTTCTTT.